The clone carrying this T cell receptor (beta chain) came up a few times. These data belong to a study of T-cell memory formation after mild COVID-19. TCRdb analysed the 5' RACE reads with MiXCR anew, one entry per CDR3 protein. The sample contains over 150,000 distinct CDR3 sequences, roughly 23% of which appear only once. Germline V CDR1 and CDR2: KGHDR, SFDVKD. The trim removed 6 bases at V and 2 bases at J, leaving 4 bases unmatched. There are 14 residues in the CDR3. The chain has TRBV24-1 and TRBJ2-7, with 9 bases matching TRBD1. This clonotype originated in an adult woman who had mild COVID-19 (a few samples of this study predate the infection). Cell type and time point are not known. The sample comprised PBMCs or a T cell subset sorted from them (not recorded which). CDR3 coding DNA: TGTGCCACCAGTACCGGGACAGGGCCCTACGAGCAGTACTTC. Its translation is CATSTGTGPYEQYF.